The clone carrying this T cell receptor beta chain showed up just once. Its antigen remains unknown. These data are taken from a study of T cell responses to AZD1222 COVID-19 vaccine. General observations from the study: Clonal diversity may have been underestimated in mostly white British donors. An increase in Spike-specific TCR breadth and depth was observed after two AZD1222 doses. Repertoire sampling happened only post peak T cell response. Just a handful of AZD1222 recipients were seropositive at baseline.

Assay used: immunoSEQ multiplex PCR; TCRdb lists only in-frame clones, some missing. The table records some 200,000 clones, roughly 91% of them present only once. This clonotype originated in an adult in good health. This specimen was peripheral blood, taken on day 0 of MenACWY control vaccination.

CDR3 sequence reads: CASSKGTGTVNIAKNIQYF. The CDR3 bases are TGTGCCAGCAGCAAAGGGACCGGGACCGTTAATATAGCCAAAAACATTCAGTACTTC. The rearrangement links TRBV21-1 to TRBJ2-4. TRBV21-1 is labeled a pseudogene. This CDR3 is built from 19 residues.